What follows are 18 T cell receptor beta chains derived from one specimen sequenced in a study of blood T cell repertoires in COVID-19. Measured with immunoSEQ multiplex PCR; TCRdb has only the in-frame clones, and not every one. The sample holds fewer than 200,000 clones; 70% to 90% are singletons and the top ten take roughly 1.1%. Material for sequencing was peripheral blood. Receptor source: a man in his sixties who had recovered from COVID-19.

This clone has only one observation. The V and J genes are TRBV21-1 and TRBJ1-2; the table's D call, TRBD1, was not checked against the DNA. TRBV21-1 has pseudogene status. This CDR3 is built from 11 residues. CDR3 nucleotides: TGTGCCAGCAGCCCCAGGGCCGGCTACACCTTC. Protein product: CASSPRAGYTF.

The chain carries TRBV19 and TRBJ2-7; TRBD1 agrees at 10 bases. The CDR3 runs 14 residues. Germline V lookup: CDR1 LNHDA, CDR2 SQIVND (reference sequence). J lost 5 bases, V lost 5 bases, and 6 bases had no gene match. The CDR3 DNA reads as TGTGCCAGTAGTGACAGGGGGCAGAACGACGAGCAGTACTTC. Residues: CASSDRGQNDEQYF. The variable domain in full, completed from reference TRBV19 and TRBJ2-7, reads DGGITQSPKYLFRKEGQNVTLSCEQNLNHDAMYWYRQDPGQGLRLIYYSQIVNDFQKGDIAEGYSVSREKKESFPLTVTSAQKNPTAFYLCASSDRGQNDEQYFGPGTRLTVT.

The chain recombines TRBV7-2 with TRBJ1-5; tentatively, D is TRBD1 (5 bases). The CDR3 is 16 amino acids. V lost 5 bases, J lost 4 bases, and 18 bases lay in between. Per germline, CDR1 SGHTA and CDR2 FQGNSA. CDR3 protein: CASSRGGDAGNQPQHF. CDR3 nucleotide sequence: TGTGCCAGCAGCCGGGGAGGGGATGCAGGAAATCAGCCCCAGCATTTT.

This sequence joins TRBV6-5 and TRBJ1-2, with D perhaps TRBD1 (5 bases). Germline-derived CDR1 and CDR2 are MNHEY and SVGAGI. This CDR3 has 15 amino acids. With 0 bases removed from V and 8 bases from J, the gap between germline ends came to 16 bases. The CDR3 DNA is TGTGCCAGCAGTTACTCGGCCTCAGGGTATGAAGGCTACACCTTC. Translation gives CASSYSASGYEGYTF.

This chain joins TRBV9 and TRBJ1-6, with D possibly being TRBD1 (5 bases). Between the trimmed V and J ends, which lost 5 bases and 7 bases, there was a span of 13 bases. Germline CDR1 reads SGDLS; CDR2 reads YYNGEE. The CDR3 covers 14 residues. The CDR3 loop reads CASSQTEINSPLHF. The CDR3 DNA reads as TGTGCCAGCAGTCAGACAGAAATCAATTCACCCCTCCACTTT.

This chain uses TRBV18 with TRBJ2-7, with 9 nucleotides matching TRBD1. Per germline, CDR1 KGHSH and CDR2 LQKENI. J gave up 3 bases and V 3 bases, and 3 bases lay outside the gene matches. This CDR3 comprises 14 residues. CDR3 nucleotide sequence: TGTGCCAGCTCACCCGGGACAGGGCACTACGAGCAGTACTTC. Protein sequence: CASSPGTGHYEQYF. Variable domain in full (rest from reference TRBV18 and TRBJ2-7): NAGVMQNPRHLVRRRGQEARLRCSPMKGHSHVYWYRQLPEEGLKFMVYLQKENIIDESGMPKERFSAEFPKEGPSILRIQQVVRGDSAAYFCASSPGTGHYEQYFGPGTRLTVT.

In its sample, this clone was seen once. The J gene is TRBJ2-5, the V gene TRBV15; D is perhaps TRBD1 (6 bases). Germline-derived CDR1 and CDR2 are LNHNV and YYDKDF (reference sequence). This CDR3 is 14 amino acids long. V dropped 6 bases and J dropped 2 bases, with 13 bases sitting between them. The CDR3 DNA reads TGTGCCACCAGAAAACAGGGCTTGCAAGAGACCCAGTACTTC. Translating gives CATRKQGLQETQYF.

The rearrangement uses TRBV2 and TRBJ2-2; TRBD2 agrees at 8 bases. Losses at the gene ends were 8 bases for V and 1 base for J; bases not matched to a gene: 3. The germline CDR1 and CDR2 sequences are SNHLY and FYNNEI. This CDR3 spans 14 amino acids. In nucleotides, the CDR3 is TGTGCCAGCGTTGCGGGGGGGAACACCGGGGAGCTGTTTTTT. Translating it yields CASVAGGNTGELFF.

The table lists this clone with a count of one. The chain employs TRBV4-2 and TRBJ2-1; the D is unclear. Looked up from germline, CDR1 is LGHNA and CDR2 is YNFKEQ. CDR3 length: 11 residues. Deletions cut 0 bases from V and 13 bases from J, with 7 bases between. Here the CDR3 reads CASSQDPRQFF. The CDR3 DNA reads as TGTGCCAGCAGCCAAGATCCCCGTCAGTTCTTC.

V usage is TRBV18 and J usage is TRBJ2-7; 8 nucleotides line up with TRBD1. After removal of 3 bases from V and 1 base from J, the junction contained 2 bases not matched to a gene. This CDR3 is 14 amino acids long. Germline lookup yields CDR1 KGHSH and CDR2 LQKENI. CDR3 sequence: CASSPTGESYEQYF. Here the CDR3 DNA reads TGTGCCAGCTCACCGACAGGGGAATCCTACGAGCAGTACTTC.

This clone showed up just once. The chain links TRBV10-3 to TRBJ2-5; TRBD2 aligns across 8 bases. The CDR3 runs 17 residues. With 3 bases clipped from V and 5 bases from J, the junction kept 14 bases outside the gene matches. From germline, CDR1 is ENHRY and CDR2 SYGVKD. The DNA for the CDR3 is TGTGCCATCAGTGAACAGATTACAAGCGGGGGTGGGGAGACCCAGTACTTC. Amino acids: CAISEQITSGGGETQYF.

This clone has more than one count but fewer than ten. This sequence joins TRBV4-3 and TRBJ1-5; D not certain. Germline assignment: CDR1 LGHNA and CDR2 YSLEER. The germline V and J ends were trimmed by 0 bases and 7 bases, with 16 bases remaining between them. The CDR3 is 16 amino acids. Here the CDR3 DNA reads TGCGCCAGCAGCCAAGATTATACGACTTTCAGACAGCCCCAGCATTTT. Amino acid sequence: CASSQDYTTFRQPQHF.

Worth noting for this clone: At one end, the junction sequence differs from germline, possibly due to a read error. The rearrangement uses TRBV19 and TRBJ1-1, with D unclear. This CDR3 contains 11 residues. The V gene's germline CDR1 is LNHDA and CDR2 SQIVND (reference sequence). The CDR3 DNA follows: TGTGCCAGTAGTATAGATCGGGAGGTCCTGTTT. It codes for CASSIDREVLF.

This rearrangement joins TRBV24-1 to TRBJ2-5; D possibly corresponds to TRBD2 (6 bases). The V end lost 3 bases, the J end lost 0 bases, and 7 bases lay between the germline ends. Germline CDR1 reads KGHDR; CDR2 reads SFDVKD. This CDR3 region has 14 residues. The CDR3 nucleotides read TGTGCCACCAGTGATCGGGGGTACCAAGAGACCCAGTACTTC. This codes for CATSDRGYQETQYF.

This chain uses TRBV6-2 or TRBV6-3 with TRBJ1-2; possible D gene TRBD1, 6 bases. This CDR3 spans 14 amino acids. Germline lookup yields CDR1 MNHEY and CDR2 SVGEGT. V was shortened by 5 bases and J by 9 bases, with 19 bases between the two germline ends. CDR3 nucleotide sequence: TGTGCCAGCAGTACCCAAGACAGGCCCTGGAGCTACACCTTC. It is translated as CASSTQDRPWSYTF.

The chain recombines TRBV19 with TRBJ1-2; TRBD1 agrees at 8 bases. CDR1 is LNHDA and CDR2 is SQIVND in the germline V gene (reference sequence). The CDR3 length is 12 residues. V lost 8 bases, J lost 8 bases, and 7 bases stayed unmatched. CDR3 amino acids: CASAQGAGGYTF. Here the CDR3 DNA reads TGTGCCAGTGCTCAGGGGGCGGGCGGCTACACCTTC.

The chain recombines TRBV10-3 with TRBJ1-3, with D hard to call. This CDR3 is built from 15 residues. Trimming removed 6 bases at V and 0 bases at J, with 12 bases between. Germline V CDR1 and CDR2: ENHRY, SYGVKD. CDR3: CAIRVDGGSGNTIYF. Here the CDR3 DNA reads TGTGCCATCAGGGTCGACGGAGGCTCTGGAAACACCATATATTTT.

This chain uses TRBV6-5 with TRBJ2-2, with TRBD1 matching over 8 bases. The CDR3 covers 15 residues. Germline CDR1 and CDR2: MNHEY and SVGAGI. V dropped 4 bases and J dropped 3; count of bases not matched to a gene: 4. Written as DNA, the CDR3 is TGTGCCAGCAGTTCGGACAGGGTCGACACCGGGGAGCTGTTTTTT. Residues: CASSSDRVDTGELFF.